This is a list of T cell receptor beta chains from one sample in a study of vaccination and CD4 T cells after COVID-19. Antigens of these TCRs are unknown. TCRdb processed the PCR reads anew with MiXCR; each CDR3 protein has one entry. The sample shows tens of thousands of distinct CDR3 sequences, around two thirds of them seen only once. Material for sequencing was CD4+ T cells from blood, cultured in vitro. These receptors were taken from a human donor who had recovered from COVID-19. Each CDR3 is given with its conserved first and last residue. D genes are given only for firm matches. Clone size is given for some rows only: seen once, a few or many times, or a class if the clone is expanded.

CDR3aa: CASSLTETQYF; CDR3nt: TGTGCCAGCAGCCTTACGGAGACCCAGTACTTC; d_gene: NA; abundance: NA; j_gene: TRBJ2-5; v_gene: TRBV7-9
CDR3aa: CATSREGGLAGNEQFF; CDR3nt: TGTGCCACCAGCAGAGAGGGGGGACTAGCGGGCAATGAGCAGTTCTTC; d_gene: TRBD2; abundance: NA; j_gene: TRBJ2-1; v_gene: TRBV15
CDR3aa: CASSRDRTRETQYF; CDR3nt: TGTGCCAGTAGCAGGGACAGGACCAGGGAGACCCAGTACTTC; d_gene: TRBD1; abundance: NA; j_gene: TRBJ2-5; v_gene: TRBV19
CDR3aa: CSARPKGGLNTEAFF; CDR3nt: TGCAGTGCTAGACCAAAGGGGGGTCTGAACACTGAAGCTTTCTTT; d_gene: NA; abundance: NA; j_gene: TRBJ1-1; v_gene: TRBV20-1
CDR3aa: CASSFASYSNQPQHF; CDR3nt: TGTGCCAGCAGCTTCGCCAGTTATAGCAATCAGCCCCAGCATTTT; d_gene: NA; abundance: few; j_gene: TRBJ1-5; v_gene: TRBV7-8
CDR3aa: CSGVGLAGPYEQYF; CDR3nt: TGCAGTGGGGTGGGACTAGCGGGCCCCTACGAGCAGTACTTC; d_gene: TRBD2; abundance: few; j_gene: TRBJ2-7; v_gene: TRBV20-1
CDR3aa: CASSYSVQRRYGYTF; CDR3nt: TGTGCCAGCAGTTACTCTGTCCAGCGAAGATATGGCTACACCTTC; d_gene: NA; abundance: NA; j_gene: TRBJ1-2; v_gene: TRBV6-5
CDR3aa: CAISAHGRAEAFF; CDR3nt: TGTGCCATCAGTGCACACGGCAGGGCTGAAGCTTTCTTT; d_gene: NA; abundance: NA; j_gene: TRBJ1-1; v_gene: TRBV10-3
CDR3aa: CASSPRTGSENYGYTF; CDR3nt: TGTGCCAGCTCACCGCGAACAGGGTCGGAAAACTATGGCTACACCTTC; d_gene: NA; abundance: NA; j_gene: TRBJ1-2; v_gene: TRBV18
CDR3aa: CSASGGGLAANTGELFF; CDR3nt: TGCAGTGCTAGTGGGGGAGGACTAGCGGCGAACACCGGGGAGCTGTTTTTT; d_gene: TRBD2; abundance: few; j_gene: TRBJ2-2; v_gene: TRBV20-1
CDR3aa: CASGIFEGIPIGKNIQYF; CDR3nt: TGTGCCAGCGGGATCTTCGAGGGGATCCCTATCGGCAAAAACATTCAGTACTTC; d_gene: NA; abundance: NA; j_gene: TRBJ2-4; v_gene: TRBV27
CDR3aa: CASSLGQGGSYEQYF; CDR3nt: TGTGCTAGCAGCCTGGGACAGGGAGGAAGCTACGAGCAGTACTTC; d_gene: TRBD1; abundance: NA; j_gene: TRBJ2-7; v_gene: TRBV7-7
CDR3aa: CASSESGRPQHF; CDR3nt: TGCGCCAGCAGTGAGTCAGGTCGGCCCCAGCATTTT; d_gene: NA; abundance: NA; j_gene: TRBJ1-5; v_gene: TRBV10-1
CDR3aa: CASSPSSGSGEKLFF; CDR3nt: TGTGCCAGCAGCCCGTCTTCCGGGTCGGGAGAAAAACTGTTTTTT; d_gene: NA; abundance: NA; j_gene: TRBJ1-4; v_gene: TRBV7-2
CDR3aa: CSASGQPQHF; CDR3nt: TGCAGTGCTAGTGGGCAGCCCCAGCATTTT; d_gene: NA; abundance: few; j_gene: TRBJ1-5; v_gene: TRBV20-1
CDR3aa: CASSYSTAPGGTGYTF; CDR3nt: TGTGCCAGCAGTTACTCCACAGCCCCAGGGGGAACTGGCTACACCTTC; d_gene: TRBD1; abundance: NA; j_gene: TRBJ1-2; v_gene: TRBV6-2/TRBV6-3
CDR3aa: CASSFMTSGSYEQYF; CDR3nt: TGTGCCAGCAGCTTTATGACTAGCGGCTCCTACGAGCAGTACTTC; d_gene: TRBD2; abundance: NA; j_gene: TRBJ2-7; v_gene: TRBV7-2
CDR3aa: CATSDTTRGNQPQHF; CDR3nt: TGTGCCACCAGTGATACGACCCGGGGCAATCAGCCCCAGCATTTT; d_gene: NA; abundance: NA; j_gene: TRBJ1-5; v_gene: TRBV24-1
CDR3aa: CSAKLAGGRRGIQYF; CDR3nt: TGCAGTGCTAAACTAGCGGGAGGCCGCCGGGGCATTCAGTACTTC; d_gene: TRBD2; abundance: NA; j_gene: TRBJ2-4; v_gene: TRBV20-1
CDR3aa: CASSPRREETQYF; CDR3nt: TGTGCCAGCAGCCCCCGTCGGGAAGAGACCCAGTACTTC; d_gene: NA; abundance: NA; j_gene: TRBJ2-5; v_gene: TRBV7-3
CDR3aa: CASSRTSGSTDTQYF; CDR3nt: TGTGCCAGCAGCCGGACTAGCGGTAGCACAGATACGCAGTATTTT; d_gene: TRBD2; abundance: few; j_gene: TRBJ2-3; v_gene: TRBV6-1
CDR3aa: CASSPSVGANYGYTF; CDR3nt: TGTGCCAGCAGTCCTTCAGTTGGGGCTAACTATGGCTACACCTTC; d_gene: NA; abundance: NA; j_gene: TRBJ1-2; v_gene: TRBV6-1
CDR3aa: CASSENIGYGYTF; CDR3nt: TGTGCCAGCAGTGAGAATATCGGCTATGGCTACACCTTC; d_gene: NA; abundance: NA; j_gene: TRBJ1-2; v_gene: TRBV6-1
CDR3aa: CASTGTVSSGNTIYF; CDR3nt: TGTGCCAGCACCGGGACCGTGAGCTCTGGAAACACCATATATTTT; d_gene: NA; abundance: NA; j_gene: TRBJ1-3; v_gene: TRBV19
CDR3aa: CATNKGGWGNQPQHF; CDR3nt: TGTGCCACCAACAAGGGGGGTTGGGGCAATCAGCCCCAGCATTTT; d_gene: NA; abundance: few; j_gene: TRBJ1-5; v_gene: TRBV6-2/TRBV6-3
CDR3aa: CASSFYGREQETQYF; CDR3nt: TGTGCCAGCAGTTTTTACGGCCGGGAGCAAGAGACCCAGTACTTC; d_gene: NA; abundance: NA; j_gene: TRBJ2-5; v_gene: TRBV12-3/TRBV12-4
CDR3aa: CASSLLSSVEAFF; CDR3nt: TGTGCCAGCAGTTTATTAAGCTCGGTTGAAGCTTTCTTT; d_gene: NA; abundance: few; j_gene: TRBJ1-1; v_gene: TRBV28
CDR3aa: CASSLGLAGGQEQYF; CDR3nt: TGTGCCAGCAGCTTAGGGCTAGCGGGAGGCCAGGAGCAGTACTTC; d_gene: TRBD2; abundance: once; j_gene: TRBJ2-7; v_gene: TRBV7-2
CDR3aa: CSALGQLKIQYF; CDR3nt: TGCAGTGCTCTAGGACAGCTTAAGATTCAGTACTTC; d_gene: NA; abundance: few; j_gene: TRBJ2-4; v_gene: TRBV20-1
CDR3aa: CASRGSGNTGELFF; CDR3nt: TGTGCCAGCAGGGGGTCGGGGAACACCGGGGAGCTGTTTTTT; d_gene: NA; abundance: NA; j_gene: TRBJ2-2; v_gene: TRBV7-3
CDR3aa: CASSQRYEQYF; CDR3nt: TGTGCCAGCAGCCAACGCTACGAGCAGTACTTC; d_gene: NA; abundance: NA; j_gene: TRBJ2-7; v_gene: TRBV7-2
CDR3aa: CASSTSGRGAGIQYF; CDR3nt: TGTGCCAGTAGCACTAGCGGGAGAGGTGCCGGCATTCAGTACTTC; d_gene: TRBD2; abundance: few; j_gene: TRBJ2-4; v_gene: TRBV19
CDR3aa: CAVQHVLNSPLHF; CDR3nt: TGTGCTGTACAGCATGTCCTAAATTCACCCCTCCACTTT; d_gene: NA; abundance: NA; j_gene: TRBJ1-6; v_gene: TRBV30
CDR3aa: CASSYSGGTQYF; CDR3nt: TGTGCCAGCAGTTATAGCGGTGGTACGCAGTATTTT; d_gene: NA; abundance: few; j_gene: TRBJ2-3; v_gene: TRBV12-3/TRBV12-4
CDR3aa: CASARTTNVWGYTF; CDR3nt: TGTGCCAGCGCCAGGACAACCAATGTTTGGGGCTACACCTTC; d_gene: NA; abundance: NA; j_gene: TRBJ1-2; v_gene: TRBV11-2
CDR3aa: CASSLTRQGNSPLHF; CDR3nt: TGTGCCAGCAGCTTAACCCGACAGGGTAATTCACCCCTCCACTTT; d_gene: TRBD1; abundance: medium-sized; j_gene: TRBJ1-6; v_gene: TRBV11-2